This is a list of T cell receptor beta chains from one sample in a study of shared clonotypes between healthy human individuals. Sequencing used immunoSEQ multiplex PCR; TCRdb keeps in-frame clones, though not all of them. The table lists under 2.5 million clones, 85% to 95% of them singletons. Sequences were obtained from naive CD4+ T cells from PBMCs. These receptor sequences come from a man aged 18-30 years in good health. Some clones in this sample may be carry-over from other donors' samples. Each CDR3 is given with its conserved first and last residue.

>TRBJ1-2|TRBV27
CASSLWDKGTGYTF
>TRBJ1-3|TRBV15
CATSRDPRPGNTIYF
>TRBJ1-5|TRBV27
CASTPIPAMVNAKRQPQHF
>TRBJ2-1|TRBV12-5
CASGGLDSYNEQFF
>TRBJ2-1|TRBV13
CASSLGGIDEQFF
>TRBJ2-1|TRBV18
CASSPGLYNEQFF
>TRBJ1-6|TRBV10-2
CASSEQGQGFSPLHF
>TRBJ1-5|TRBV19
CASSGAGLLAGQPQHF
>TRBJ2-3|TRBV5-4
CASTLAGYTDTQYF
>TRBJ2-6|TRBV21-1
CASSPRTSAAPSSGANVLTF
>TRBJ1-1|TRBV7-9
CASSLVSTYTEAFF
>TRBJ2-7|TRBV6-6
CASRGRTINEQYF
>TRBJ2-5|TRBV5-6
CASSLVQDPQETQYF
>TRBJ2-5|TRBV4-2
CASSQVGLAGGGQETQYF
>TRBJ1-1|TRBV7-3
CASSLLGGGSREAFF
>TRBJ2-5|TRBV10-3
CAISVLQNQETQYF
>TRBJ2-3|TRBV10-3
CAISAGLAGYTDTQYF
>TRBJ1-1|TRBV19
CASSYLFLGGSRRLNTEAFF
>TRBJ1-1|TRBV10-3
CAISGRLNTEAFF
>TRBJ2-2|TRBV5-1
CASSLLGSGELFF
>TRBJ2-3|TRBV2
CASRDSRTDTQYF
>TRBJ2-7|TRBV6-1
CASSEVRGSEQYF
>TRBJ2-6|TRBV7-3
CASSPGSGANVLTF
>TRBJ2-1|TRBV5-1
CASSFREGQGEQFF
>TRBJ2-3|TRBV28
CASSLPGGPTDTQYF
>TRBJ2-7|TRBV11-3
CASSRSGLPYEQYF
>TRBJ1-6|TRBV6-5
CASSYGWPLHF
>TRBJ2-7|TRBV5-1
CASKRDSTYEQYF
>TRBJ2-1|TRBV7-6
CASSSRGREYNEQFF
>TRBJ2-7|TRBV4-1
CASSPRPVRDLRRDYEQYF
>TRBJ1-5|TRBV6-1
CAIAGPNQPQHF
>TRBJ2-2|TRBV5-6
CASSFFRDSQGTGELFF
>TRBJ2-1|TRBV19
CASSSLTRKTYNEQFF
>TRBJ2-1|TRBV7-2
CASSYTLGLAGAVFF
>TRBJ2-7|TRBV7-8
CASSPRDRHYEQYF
>TRBJ1-1|TRBV19
CASSDPGQETEAFF
>TRBJ2-7|TRBV5-1
CASSFSAGSYEQYF
>TRBJ2-7|TRBV28
CASSWAWGSRSYEQYF
>TRBJ1-2|TRBV10-3
CAAGGWTGGYTF
>TRBJ1-1|TRBV6-5
CASRRDSLNTEAFF
>TRBJ1-2|TRBV2
CASMREAVGGYTF
>TRBJ2-7|TRBV19
CASSMTDEQYF
>TRBJ2-7|TRBV14
CASSQPGSYEQYF
>TRBJ1-2|TRBV7-8
CASSPIDRPAQGYTF
>TRBJ2-1|TRBV19
CASSTPGGKDNEQFF
>TRBJ2-6|TRBV30
CAWSKTGAAIVLTF